These 27 T cell receptor beta chains were sequenced from one sample in a study of CD8+CD57+ T cells in acquired aplastic anemia. TCR beta VDJ and CDR3 profiling used genomic DNA as template. A single record per CDR3 protein comes from TCRdb applying MiXCR to the reads. This table holds roughly 120,000 distinct CDR3 sequences, approximately 61% found once. Previously, flow cytometry had revealed CD8+CD57+ cell expansion in the patients chosen for sequencing. Sample: sorted CD4+, CD8+, or CD8+CD57+ T cells (not recorded which) from PBMCs. Receptors were obtained from a human donor with aplastic anemia.

There are a few counts of this clonotype. An end of the junction does not agree with germline; a read error may underlie this. This sequence joins TRBV7-7 and TRBJ2-5; weak D call: TRBD1 (5 bases). Per the germline V gene, CDR1 is SSHAT and CDR2 is FNYEAQ (reference sequence). This CDR3 has 13 residues. For the CDR3, the DNA is TGTGCTAGCAGTACAGGCTTCCAAGAGACCCAGTACTTC. Its protein is CASSTGFQETQYF.

The rearrangement joins TRBV7-8 to TRBJ1-3, with a possible D match to TRBD1 (5 bases). This CDR3 has 15 amino acids. The germline V gene encodes CDR1 SGHVS and CDR2 FQNEAQ. Deletions cut 2 bases from V and 0 bases from J, with 8 bases between. The CDR3 is CASSLLTVSGNTIYF. In DNA form, the CDR3 reads TGTGCCAGCAGCTTACTGACAGTCTCTGGAAACACCATATATTTT.

V usage is TRBV20-1 and J usage is TRBJ2-7; TRBD2 might be the D (6 bases). V gave up 3 bases and J gave up 4 bases, with 16 bases separating them. Germline V lookup: CDR1 DFQATT, CDR2 SNEGSKA (reference sequence). This CDR3 spans 14 amino acids. CDR3 DNA: TGCAGTGCTAGTCCGGTAGGGGAGGAATACGAGCAGTACTTC. It encodes CSASPVGEEYEQYF.

This clonotype was seen at least ten times. The chain recombines TRBV11-2 with TRBJ1-5, with D perhaps matching TRBD1 (5 bases). Germline CDR1 reads SGHAT; CDR2 reads FQNNGV. The CDR3 is 15 residues long. Trimming pared 5 bases from V and 7 bases from J, leaving 18 bases between. The CDR3 nucleotides are TGTGCCAGCAGCCACGGGCAGCAGGGTTTGCAGCCCCAGCATTTT. This codes for CASSHGQQGLQPQHF. Full variable domain (missing parts from reference TRBV11-2 and TRBJ1-5): EAGVAQSPRYKIIEKRQSVAFWCNPISGHATLYWYQQILGQGPKLLIQFQNNGVVDDSQLPKDRFSAERLKGVDSTLKIQPAKLEDSAVYLCASSHGQQGLQPQHFGDGTRLSIL.

There are many counts of this clonotype. The V and J genes are TRBV29-1 and TRBJ2-5; the D call may be TRBD1 or TRBD2 (5 bases each). The CDR3 is 12 residues long. CDR1 SQVTM and CDR2 ANQGSEA come from the germline V gene. The V and J ends lost 7 bases and 5 bases respectively, with 14 bases between them. CDR3 region: CSALGEWETQYF. In DNA, the CDR3 is TGCAGCGCCCTGGGGGAGTGGGAGACCCAGTACTTC.

This chain connects TRBV24-1 to TRBJ1-2, with a tentative D call TRBD1 (6 bases). V gave up 3 bases and J gave up 3 bases, with 13 bases separating them. This CDR3 is built from 15 residues. Germline V CDR1 and CDR2: KGHDR, SFDVKD. Here the CDR3 reads CATSDGRGKDYGYTF. The CDR3 DNA follows: TGTGCCACCAGTGATGGCAGGGGTAAGGACTATGGCTACACCTTC.

Many counts were recorded for this clonotype. The chain recombines TRBV6-1 with TRBJ2-7; 12 bases map to TRBD1. With V trimmed by 6 bases and J by 5 bases, 8 bases remained unmatched. The CDR3 spans 15 residues. In germline, CDR1 is MNHNS, CDR2 SASEGT. In DNA form, the CDR3 reads TGTGCCAGCAGCCCCGGGACAGGGGGCTTCAACGAGCAGTACTTC. The encoded protein is CASSPGTGGFNEQYF.

This chain uses TRBV7-6 with TRBJ2-7; maybe TRBD2 (5 bases). Trimming left V 8 bases short and J 5 bases short, with 19 bases between. CDR1 SGHVS and CDR2 FNYEAQ come from the germline V gene. CDR3 length equals 14 residues. DNA for the CDR3: TGTGCCAGCGGCAACGGGGTACTCTCGGACGAGCAGTACTTC. It encodes CASGNGVLSDEQYF. The whole variable domain, remainder taken from reference TRBV7-6 and TRBJ2-7, is GAGVSQSPRYKVTKRGQDVALRCDPISGHVSLYWYRQALGQGPEFLTYFNYEAQQDKSGLPNDRFSAERPEGSISTLTIQRTEQRDSAMYRCASGNGVLSDEQYFGPGTRLTVT.

V and J are TRBV7-2 and TRBJ1-6; unclear D gene. There are 12 residues in the CDR3. Germline CDR1 SGHTA, CDR2 FQGNSA. V gave up 1 base and J gave up 13 bases, with 8 bases separating them. The CDR3 bases are TGTGCCAGCAGCTTAGGTACGGTCCCCCTCCACTTT. Its protein product is CASSLGTVPLHF.

The chain is built from TRBV19 and TRBJ2-7; TRBD1 might be the D (6 bases). The CDR3 spans 14 residues. Trimming left V 4 bases short and J 0 bases short, with 10 bases between. The germline V gene encodes CDR1 LNHDA and CDR2 SQIVND (reference sequence). Here the CDR3 reads CASSRGQSSYEQYF. The CDR3 region has the DNA TGTGCCAGTAGTAGAGGACAGAGCTCCTACGAGCAGTACTTC. The whole variable domain, filled in from reference TRBV19 and TRBJ2-7, reads DGGITQSPKYLFRKEGQNVTLSCEQNLNHDAMYWYRQDPGQGLRLIYYSQIVNDFQKGDIAEGYSVSREKKESFPLTVTSAQKNPTAFYLCASSRGQSSYEQYFGPGTRLTVT.

The V and J genes are TRBV25-1 and TRBJ1-1, with 7 bases that match TRBD1. Losses at the gene ends were 6 bases for V and 1 base for J; bases not matched to a gene: 5. Germline-derived CDR1 and CDR2 are MGHDK and SYGVNS. The CDR3 loop spans 14 amino acids. CDR3 bases: TGTGCCAGCAGAGCGACAGGGACGAACACTGAAGCTTTCTTT. It specifies CASRATGTNTEAFF.

This clonotype was recorded a few times. The rearrangement links TRBV2 to TRBJ2-5; D assignment may be TRBD1 or TRBD2 (5 bases each). With 5 bases removed from V and 7 bases from J, the gap between germline ends came to 8 bases. The CDR3 contains 11 residues. CDR1 is SNHLY and CDR2 is FYNNEI in the germline V gene. DNA for the CDR3: TGTGCCAGCAGTATAGGGACGACCCAGTACTTC. It is translated as CASSIGTTQYF.

This clonotype was seen a handful of times. This rearrangement joins TRBV20-1 to TRBJ2-7; D gene uncertain. CDR1 and CDR2 (germline): DFQATT, SNEGSKA (reference sequence). The ends were cut back, 8 bases at V and 0 bases at J, with 11 bases in the middle. The CDR3 consists of 12 residues. The DNA of the CDR3 is TGCAGTTCCCCGACTTTCTCCTACGAGCAGTACTTC. Translation gives CSSPTFSYEQYF.

There are a few counts of this clonotype. The CDR3 loop is CASSFGLGYEQYF. For the CDR3, the DNA is TGTGCCAGCAGCTTCGGCCTGGGCTACGAGCAGTACTTC. V usage is TRBV5-4 and J usage is TRBJ2-7; no clear D gene. There are 13 residues in the CDR3. Germline V gene data show CDR1 as SGHNT and CDR2 as YYREEE (reference sequence). V lost 2 bases and J 3 bases, leaving 9 bases between the germline ends.

The chain joins TRBV10-3 to TRBJ1-4, with 7 bases lining up with TRBD1. Trimming at V came to 10 bases and at J to 0 bases, leaving 8 bases not matched to a gene. The germline gives CDR1 ENHRY, CDR2 SYGVKD. This CDR3 is built from 15 residues. In nucleotides, the CDR3 is TGTGCCACGGGGGACAGACAAGCAACTAATGAAAAACTGTTTTTT. This encodes CATGDRQATNEKLFF.

The chain has TRBV10-3 and TRBJ1-4, with D possibly matching TRBD1 (5 bases). The CDR3 spans 15 residues. CDR1 and CDR2 from the germline V gene are ENHRY and SYGVKD. Trimming left V 4 bases short and J 6 bases short, with 15 bases between. The CDR3 loop is CAISGGRGGDEKLFF. DNA of the CDR3: TGTGCCATCAGTGGGGGACGGGGAGGGGATGAAAAACTGTTTTTT.

The chain employs TRBV20-1 and TRBJ1-2, with 7 bases lining up with TRBD1. The V gene end was trimmed by 2 bases and the J gene end by 4 bases; junction bases not matched to a gene: 10. The CDR3 covers 15 residues. Germline CDR1 is DFQATT and CDR2 is SNEGSKA (reference sequence). Here the CDR3 DNA reads TGCAGTGCTAGAATTACGGGACAGTCTCGCTATGGCTACACCTTC. Amino acids: CSARITGQSRYGYTF.

The V gene is TRBV7-9, the J gene TRBJ2-3; D ambiguous. Germline values: CDR1 SEHNR, CDR2 FQNEAQ (reference sequence). The CDR3 is 13 residues long. The V end lost 5 bases, the J end lost 1 base, and 7 bases lay between the germline ends. CDR3 sequence (DNA): TGTGCCAGCAGCGAAATAGGCACAGATACGCAGTATTTT. Translated, it gives CASSEIGTDTQYF. The full variable domain, with the rest looked up from reference TRBV7-9 and TRBJ2-3, is DTGVSQNPRHKITKRGQNVTFRCDPISEHNRLYWYRQTLGQGPEFLTYFQNEAQLEKSRLLSDRFSAERPKGSFSTLEIQRTEQGDSAMYLCASSEIGTDTQYFGPGTRLTVL.

V gene TRBV2 combines with J gene TRBJ2-7; D is ambiguous. The CDR3 length is 13 residues. Germline V CDR1 and CDR2: SNHLY, FYNNEI. The ends were cut back, 1 base at V and 2 bases at J, with 6 bases in the middle. CDR3 sequence (DNA): TGTGCCAGCAGTGAAGGGACCACCTACGAGCAGTACTTC. Translated, it gives CASSEGTTYEQYF.

The chain employs TRBV6-5 and TRBJ1-3; D is unresolved. The length of the CDR3 is 16 residues. Germline V gene sequence: CDR1 MNHEY, CDR2 SVGAGI. The V gene lost 8 bases and the J gene lost 0 bases, with 17 bases spanning the gap. As DNA, the CDR3 is TGTGCCAGCCTTTACTCCGGGCAGTCCTCTGGAAACACCATATATTTT. It translates to CASLYSGQSSGNTIYF.

This rearrangement joins TRBV25-1 to TRBJ1-2, with D unclear. CDR1 is MGHDK, CDR2 SYGVNS, per germline. Trimming took 1 base from V and 0 from J, leaving 9 bases between them. This CDR3 contains 15 residues. The CDR3 loop reads CASSESWRPNYGYTF. In DNA form, the CDR3 reads TGTGCCAGCAGTGAATCTTGGCGACCTAACTATGGCTACACCTTC.

The rearrangement joins TRBV19 to TRBJ1-1; D is ambiguous. The V end lost 6 bases, the J end lost 2 bases, and 10 bases lay between the germline ends. The V gene's germline CDR1 is LNHDA and CDR2 SQIVND (reference sequence). CDR3 size: 13 residues. The CDR3 nucleotides read TGTGCCAGTAGACCGGACGGTAACACTGAAGCTTTCTTT. This codes for CASRPDGNTEAFF.

There are many counts of this clonotype. CDR3 DNA sequence: TGTGCCAGCAGCCTGGGGACAGGGGGTTCACCCCTCCACTTT. Translating it yields CASSLGTGGSPLHF. V and J are TRBV7-2 and TRBJ1-6, with 11 bases lining up with TRBD1. V gave up 5 bases and J gave up 9 bases; unmatched junction bases: 3. CDR3 length equals 14 residues. Germline CDR1 SGHTA, CDR2 FQGNSA.

This clonotype was seen at least ten times. The genes are TRBV5-5 and TRBJ2-5, with 10 bases aligning to TRBD2. Germline V CDR1 and CDR2: SGHKS, YYEKEE (reference sequence). The CDR3 is 17 residues long. V lost 0 bases and J lost 3; bases outside the gene matches: 8. DNA for the CDR3: TGTGCCAGCAGCTTGGCCTCGCTAGCGGGGGATAAAGAGACCCAGTACTTC. The encoded protein is CASSLASLAGDKETQYF. The variable domain in full, completed from reference TRBV5-5 and TRBJ2-5, reads DAGVTQSPTHLIKTRGQQVTLRCSPISGHKSVSWYQQVLGQGPQFIFQYYEKEERGRGNFPDRFSARQFPNYSSELNVNALLLGDSALYLCASSLASLAGDKETQYFGPGTRLLVL.

The genes are TRBV25-1 and TRBJ2-3, with 9 bases that match TRBD1. Germline trimming cut 7 bases from V and 3 bases from J; bases unmatched to any gene: 8. CDR1 MGHDK and CDR2 SYGVNS come from the germline V gene. The CDR3 contains 15 residues. Here the CDR3 reads CASTIGTGKTDTQYF. The CDR3 DNA reads as TGTGCCAGCACCATCGGGACAGGGAAAACAGATACGCAGTATTTT.

Notes on this clonotype: A much larger clonotype is one base distant, so this may be a read error. The chain carries TRBV9 and TRBJ2-1, with TRBD2 matching over 9 bases. V trimming: 0 bases; J trimming: 6 bases; junction bases outside the gene matches: 7. The germline CDR1 and CDR2 sequences are SGDLS and YYNGEE. The CDR3 is 16 residues long. The CDR3 sequence is CASSVADSGRTNEQFF. The CDR3 DNA sequence: TGTGCCAGCAGCGTAGCGGATAGCGGGAGAACCAATGAGCAGTTCTTC.

The chain is built from TRBV10-3 and TRBJ2-2; 8 bases are a match to TRBD1. The CDR3 spans 14 residues. Germline-derived CDR1 and CDR2 are ENHRY and SYGVKD. Germline trimming cut 8 bases from V and 1 base from J; bases unmatched to any gene: 3. The CDR3 coding sequence is TGTGCCATCTCCGGGACAGGGAACACCGGGGAGCTGTTTTTT. It is translated as CAISGTGNTGELFF.